A selection of T cell receptor beta chains follows, all from one sample in a study of early T cells in non-severe SARS-CoV-2 infection. TCRdb re-called the 5' RACE reads through MiXCR, storing one row per CDR3 protein. The profile covers 80,000 to 95,000 distinct CDR3 sequences, with about 15% appearing a single time and 0.45% to 0.75% taken by the ten largest. The sample comprised whole blood. The receptors shown here come from an adult who was a healthcare worker with PCR-confirmed SARS-CoV-2 infection or an uninfected control (not recorded which). Both conserved end residues are part of each CDR3. A D gene is named only where the DNA matches it firmly. Clone size appears in some rows only: once, few, many, or a class for an expanded clone.

j_gene: TRBJ1-2; abundance: -; d_gene: -; v_gene: TRBV2; CDR3aa: CASSEWWRYGYTF; CDR3nt: TGTGCCAGCAGTGAATGGTGGCGCTATGGCTACACCTTC
j_gene: TRBJ2-5; abundance: many; d_gene: TRBD1; v_gene: TRBV6-5; CDR3aa: CASRRHRGRGETQYF; CDR3nt: TGTGCCAGCAGGCGACACAGGGGGCGAGGGGAGACCCAGTACTTC
j_gene: TRBJ2-3; abundance: few; d_gene: -; v_gene: TRBV20-1; CDR3aa: CSASGESTDTQYF; CDR3nt: TGCAGTGCTAGCGGGGAGAGCACAGATACGCAGTATTTT
j_gene: TRBJ1-5; abundance: -; d_gene: -; v_gene: TRBV11-3; CDR3aa: CASSLDFTGQLDQPQHF; CDR3nt: TGTGCCAGCAGCTTAGATTTTACTGGACAGCTAGATCAGCCCCAGCATTTT
j_gene: TRBJ1-2; abundance: -; d_gene: TRBD1; v_gene: TRBV29-1; CDR3aa: CSVGGDRALRYTF; CDR3nt: TGCAGCGTTGGTGGGGACAGGGCTCTACGCTACACCTTC
j_gene: TRBJ1-5; abundance: many; d_gene: TRBD1; v_gene: TRBV5-1; CDR3aa: CASSWGTGSNQPQHF; CDR3nt: TGCGCCAGCAGCTGGGGGACAGGGAGCAATCAGCCCCAGCATTTT
j_gene: TRBJ2-2; abundance: many; d_gene: TRBD2; v_gene: TRBV29-1; CDR3aa: CSPEGRGNTGELFF; CDR3nt: TGCAGCCCCGAGGGGAGGGGCAACACCGGGGAGCTGTTTTTT
j_gene: TRBJ2-1; abundance: -; d_gene: TRBD2; v_gene: TRBV2; CDR3aa: CASSEISGGSVEQFF; CDR3nt: TGTGCCAGCAGTGAGATTAGCGGGGGTAGTGTTGAGCAGTTCTTC
j_gene: TRBJ2-1; abundance: -; d_gene: -; v_gene: TRBV20-1; CDR3aa: CSASSYNSGSYNEQFF; CDR3nt: TGCAGTGCTAGTTCCTACAACTCTGGGTCCTACAATGAGCAGTTCTTC
j_gene: TRBJ2-5; abundance: -; d_gene: -; v_gene: TRBV12-3/TRBV12-4; CDR3aa: CASSAPGRRETQYF; CDR3nt: TGTGCCAGCAGTGCCCCGGGGAGGCGAGAGACCCAGTACTTC
j_gene: TRBJ2-1; abundance: few; d_gene: -; v_gene: TRBV2; CDR3aa: CASSEGHINLNEQFF; CDR3nt: TGTGCCAGCAGTGAAGGACATATCAACCTAAATGAGCAGTTCTTC
j_gene: TRBJ2-3; abundance: -; d_gene: TRBD2; v_gene: TRBV9; CDR3aa: CASSPPVGGIKGDTQYF; CDR3nt: TGTGCCAGCAGCCCTCCCGTGGGGGGGATTAAGGGAGATACGCAGTATTTT
j_gene: TRBJ2-2; abundance: few; d_gene: -; v_gene: TRBV3-1; CDR3aa: CASSPITSMDTGELFF; CDR3nt: TGTGCCAGCAGCCCCATTACGTCCATGGATACCGGGGAGCTGTTTTTT
j_gene: TRBJ1-2; abundance: many; d_gene: -; v_gene: TRBV19; CDR3aa: CASSPRGSGYTF; CDR3nt: TGTGCCAGTAGTCCTCGGGGGAGCGGCTACACCTTC
j_gene: TRBJ1-1; abundance: many; d_gene: -; v_gene: TRBV6-2/TRBV6-3; CDR3aa: CASSAGNTEAFF; CDR3nt: TGTGCCAGCAGTGCAGGAAACACTGAAGCTTTCTTT
j_gene: TRBJ2-1; abundance: few; d_gene: -; v_gene: TRBV9; CDR3aa: CASSGPQASPSYNEQFF; CDR3nt: TGTGCCAGCAGCGGCCCACAGGCTAGTCCCTCCTACAATGAGCAGTTCTTC
j_gene: TRBJ1-6; abundance: few; d_gene: TRBD1; v_gene: TRBV20-1; CDR3aa: CSATLNVDRGRNSPLHF; CDR3nt: TGCAGTGCAACGCTTAACGTAGACAGGGGGCGGAATTCACCCCTCCACTTT
j_gene: TRBJ2-2; abundance: -; d_gene: TRBD1; v_gene: TRBV5-1; CDR3aa: CASSLLTGGRELFF; CDR3nt: TGCGCCAGCAGCTTACTGACAGGGGGCCGGGAGCTGTTTTTT
j_gene: TRBJ2-3; abundance: few; d_gene: -; v_gene: TRBV11-2; CDR3aa: CASSRRSTDTQYF; CDR3nt: TGTGCCAGCAGCCGTCGCAGCACAGATACGCAGTATTTT
j_gene: TRBJ1-6; abundance: many; d_gene: -; v_gene: TRBV6-1; CDR3aa: CASSEGVARNSPLHF; CDR3nt: TGTGCCAGCAGTGAGGGGGTCGCGCGTAATTCACCCCTCCACTTT
j_gene: TRBJ1-3; abundance: -; d_gene: -; v_gene: TRBV5-1; CDR3aa: CASSLDPLPTTGNTIYF; CDR3nt: TGCGCCAGCAGCCTGGACCCGCTACCAACTACTGGAAACACCATATATTTT
j_gene: TRBJ1-6; abundance: -; d_gene: -; v_gene: TRBV12-3/TRBV12-4; CDR3aa: CASSFRRKGSPLHF; CDR3nt: TGTGCCAGCAGTTTCAGGCGGAAGGGTTCACCCCTCCACTTT
j_gene: TRBJ2-3; abundance: -; d_gene: TRBD2; v_gene: TRBV5-4; CDR3aa: CASSLLAGGLADTQYF; CDR3nt: TGTGCCAGCAGTCTACTAGCGGGGGGGCTTGCAGATACGCAGTATTTT
j_gene: TRBJ2-3; abundance: -; d_gene: -; v_gene: TRBV4-1; CDR3aa: CASSPLGYDTDTQYF; CDR3nt: TGCGCCAGCAGCCCCTTAGGCTACGACACAGATACGCAGTATTTT
j_gene: TRBJ1-5; abundance: many; d_gene: -; v_gene: TRBV6-1; CDR3aa: CASSESLGQGYQPQHF; CDR3nt: TGTGCCAGCAGTGAAAGCTTGGGGCAGGGTTATCAGCCCCAGCATTTT
j_gene: TRBJ1-1; abundance: -; d_gene: -; v_gene: TRBV9; CDR3aa: CASSTTNRAEAFF; CDR3nt: TGTGCCAGCAGCACCACCAACAGGGCGGAAGCTTTCTTT
j_gene: TRBJ2-3; abundance: few; d_gene: -; v_gene: TRBV7-2; CDR3aa: CASSSQSGYGTDTQYF; CDR3nt: TGTGCCAGCAGCTCTCAATCAGGGTACGGCACAGATACGCAGTATTTT
j_gene: TRBJ2-2; abundance: -; d_gene: TRBD2; v_gene: TRBV20-1; CDR3aa: CSARDSTSGGITGELFF; CDR3nt: TGCAGTGCTAGAGATTCCACTAGCGGGGGGATAACCGGGGAGCTGTTTTTT
j_gene: TRBJ1-4; abundance: few; d_gene: -; v_gene: TRBV7-9; CDR3aa: CASSSFPNEKLFF; CDR3nt: TGTGCCAGCAGTTCGTTTCCTAATGAAAAACTGTTTTTT
j_gene: TRBJ1-4; abundance: few; d_gene: -; v_gene: TRBV12-3/TRBV12-4; CDR3aa: CASSFSDGSTNEKLFF; CDR3nt: TGTGCCAGCAGTTTCTCCGACGGCTCAACTAATGAAAAACTGTTTTTT
j_gene: TRBJ2-2; abundance: -; d_gene: -; v_gene: TRBV6-2/TRBV6-3; CDR3aa: CASRRATNTGELFF; CDR3nt: TGTGCCAGCCGGCGGGCCACGAACACCGGGGAGCTGTTTTTT
j_gene: TRBJ2-5; abundance: few; d_gene: -; v_gene: TRBV29-1; CDR3aa: CSVTETQYF; CDR3nt: TGCAGCGTTACCGAGACCCAGTACTTC
j_gene: TRBJ1-1; abundance: -; d_gene: -; v_gene: TRBV20-1; CDR3aa: CSVRDSLNTEAFF; CDR3nt: TGCAGTGTCCGAGACAGTCTGAACACTGAAGCTTTCTTT
j_gene: TRBJ1-4; abundance: -; d_gene: -; v_gene: TRBV19; CDR3aa: CASSIAGRDEKLFF; CDR3nt: TGTGCCAGTAGTATAGCGGGGAGGGATGAAAAACTGTTTTTT
j_gene: TRBJ2-1; abundance: few; d_gene: TRBD2; v_gene: TRBV18; CDR3aa: CASSPVGGLAYNEQFF; CDR3nt: TGTGCCAGCTCACCGGTAGGGGGACTAGCCTACAATGAGCAGTTCTTC
j_gene: TRBJ1-2; abundance: -; d_gene: -; v_gene: TRBV5-6; CDR3aa: CASSLAQVNGGYTF; CDR3nt: TGTGCCAGCAGCTTGGCCCAGGTCAATGGGGGCTACACCTTC
j_gene: TRBJ1-1; abundance: many; d_gene: -; v_gene: TRBV6-5; CDR3aa: CASSFTGFHTEAFF; CDR3nt: TGTGCCAGCAGTTTTACAGGGTTCCACACTGAAGCTTTCTTT
j_gene: TRBJ1-3; abundance: many; d_gene: -; v_gene: TRBV5-6; CDR3aa: CASSLGHFGNTIYF; CDR3nt: TGTGCCAGCAGCTTGGGCCACTTTGGAAACACCATATATTTT
j_gene: TRBJ2-6; abundance: -; d_gene: -; v_gene: TRBV7-2; CDR3aa: CASSFDPSGANVLTF; CDR3nt: TGTGCCAGCAGCTTTGACCCCTCTGGGGCCAACGTCCTGACTTTC
j_gene: TRBJ2-3; abundance: -; d_gene: -; v_gene: TRBV28; CDR3aa: CASSRQPATDTQYF; CDR3nt: TGTGCCAGCAGCCGGCAGCCCGCCACAGATACGCAGTATTTT
j_gene: TRBJ2-1; abundance: -; d_gene: TRBD1; v_gene: TRBV11-2; CDR3aa: CASSLDGLWDREKGEQFF; CDR3nt: TGTGCCAGCAGCTTAGATGGCCTTTGGGACAGGGAAAAGGGTGAGCAGTTCTTC
j_gene: TRBJ1-6; abundance: many; d_gene: -; v_gene: TRBV7-9; CDR3aa: CASRPDGGNSPLHF; CDR3nt: TGTGCCAGCAGACCAGATGGGGGAAATTCACCCCTCCACTTT
j_gene: TRBJ1-3; abundance: many; d_gene: -; v_gene: TRBV9; CDR3aa: CASSVLTWFSVGNTIYF; CDR3nt: TGTGCCAGCAGCGTCCTGACTTGGTTCTCCGTTGGTAACACCATATATTTT
j_gene: TRBJ2-5; abundance: -; d_gene: -; v_gene: TRBV18; CDR3aa: CASSPPLGQETQYF; CDR3nt: TGTGCCAGCTCACCACCTCTAGGCCAAGAGACCCAGTACTTC
j_gene: TRBJ1-5; abundance: -; d_gene: TRBD1; v_gene: TRBV3-1; CDR3aa: CASSQGMDRGIRRQPQHF; CDR3nt: TGTGCCAGCAGCCAAGGGATGGACAGGGGGATACGGAGACAGCCCCAGCATTTT
j_gene: TRBJ1-2; abundance: few; d_gene: -; v_gene: TRBV5-1; CDR3aa: CASSLGRGDYGYTF; CDR3nt: TGCGCCAGCAGCTTGGGGAGGGGAGACTATGGCTACACCTTC
j_gene: TRBJ1-1; abundance: few; d_gene: TRBD1; v_gene: TRBV20-1; CDR3aa: CSAAGTGGAYTEAFF; CDR3nt: TGCAGTGCTGCCGGGACAGGGGGCGCGTACACTGAAGCTTTCTTT
j_gene: TRBJ1-2; abundance: once; d_gene: -; v_gene: TRBV11-1; CDR3aa: CASSLGQLVTF; CDR3nt: TGTGCCAGCAGCTTAGGACAGCTGGTCACCTTC
j_gene: TRBJ2-1; abundance: few; d_gene: -; v_gene: TRBV7-3; CDR3aa: CASSLDRSPGEQFF; CDR3nt: TGTGCCAGCAGCTTAGACAGGTCCCCGGGCGAGCAGTTCTTC
j_gene: TRBJ1-2; abundance: few; d_gene: TRBD1; v_gene: TRBV7-6; CDR3aa: CASSIRTGVYQYGYTF; CDR3nt: TGTGCCAGCAGTATCCGGACAGGGGTCTATCAATATGGCTACACCTTC